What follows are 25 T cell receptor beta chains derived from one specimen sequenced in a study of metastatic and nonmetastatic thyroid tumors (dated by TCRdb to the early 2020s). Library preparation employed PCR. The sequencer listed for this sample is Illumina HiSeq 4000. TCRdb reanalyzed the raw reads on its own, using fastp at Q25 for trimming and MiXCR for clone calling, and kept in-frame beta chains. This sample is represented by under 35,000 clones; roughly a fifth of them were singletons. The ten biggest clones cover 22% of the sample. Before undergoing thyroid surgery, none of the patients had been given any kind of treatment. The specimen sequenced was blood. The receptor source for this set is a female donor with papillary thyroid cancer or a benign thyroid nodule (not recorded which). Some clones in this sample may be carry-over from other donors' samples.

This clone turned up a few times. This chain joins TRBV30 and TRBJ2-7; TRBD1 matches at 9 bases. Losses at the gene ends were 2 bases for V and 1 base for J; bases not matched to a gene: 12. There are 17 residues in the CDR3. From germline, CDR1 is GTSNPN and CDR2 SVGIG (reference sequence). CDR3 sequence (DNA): TGTGCCTGGAGTTCCGCCGGGACAGGGTTGAGGTCCTACGAGCAGTACTTC. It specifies CAWSSAGTGLRSYEQYF.

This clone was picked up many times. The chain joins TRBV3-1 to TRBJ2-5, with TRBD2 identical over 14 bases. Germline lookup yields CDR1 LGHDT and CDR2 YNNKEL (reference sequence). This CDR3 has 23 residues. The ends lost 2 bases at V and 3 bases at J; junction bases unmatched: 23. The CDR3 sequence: CASSQKRGPGQGLAGVLEETQYF. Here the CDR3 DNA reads TGTGCCAGCAGCCAAAAAAGGGGGCCGGGACAGGGACTAGCGGGGGTTCTAGAAGAGACCCAGTACTTC.

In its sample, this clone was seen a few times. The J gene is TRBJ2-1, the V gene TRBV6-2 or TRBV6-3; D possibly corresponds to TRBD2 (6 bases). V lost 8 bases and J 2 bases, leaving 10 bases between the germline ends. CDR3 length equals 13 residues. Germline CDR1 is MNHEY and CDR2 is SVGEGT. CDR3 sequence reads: CASEAGPYNEQFF. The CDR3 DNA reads TGTGCCAGCGAGGCGGGACCCTACAATGAGCAGTTCTTC.

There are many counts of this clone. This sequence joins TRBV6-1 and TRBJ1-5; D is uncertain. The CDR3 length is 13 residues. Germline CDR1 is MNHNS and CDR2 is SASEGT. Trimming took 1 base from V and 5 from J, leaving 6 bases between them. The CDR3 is CASSEGTHQPQHF. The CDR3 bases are TGTGCCAGCAGTGAAGGTACTCATCAGCCCCAGCATTTT.

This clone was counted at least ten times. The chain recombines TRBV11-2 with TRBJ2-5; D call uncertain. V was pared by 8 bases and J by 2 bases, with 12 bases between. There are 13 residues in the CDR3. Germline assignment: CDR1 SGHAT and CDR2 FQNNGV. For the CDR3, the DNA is TGTGCCAGCCGCCGCGGCACGCAAGAGACCCAGTACTTC. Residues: CASRRGTQETQYF.

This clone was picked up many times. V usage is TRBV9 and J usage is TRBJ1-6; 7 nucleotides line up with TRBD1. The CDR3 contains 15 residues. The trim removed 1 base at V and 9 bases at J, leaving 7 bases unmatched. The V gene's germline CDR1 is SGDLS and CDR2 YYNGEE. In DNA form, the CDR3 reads TGTGCCAGCAGCGTATCGACAGGGATGGGTTCACCCCTCCACTTT. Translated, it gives CASSVSTGMGSPLHF.

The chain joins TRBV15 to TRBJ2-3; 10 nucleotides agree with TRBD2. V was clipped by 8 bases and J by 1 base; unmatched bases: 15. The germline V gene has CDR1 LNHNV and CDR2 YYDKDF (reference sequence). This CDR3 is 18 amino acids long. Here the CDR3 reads CATAGGLAGGQGTDTQYF. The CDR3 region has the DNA TGTGCCACCGCAGGGGGGTTAGCGGGGGGCCAAGGCACAGATACGCAGTATTTT. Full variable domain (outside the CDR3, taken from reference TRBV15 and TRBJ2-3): DAMVIQNPRYQVTQFGKPVTLSCSQTLNHNVMYWYQQKSSQAPKLLFHYYDKDFNNEADTPDNFQSRRPNTSFCFLDIRSPGLGDTAMYLCATAGGLAGGQGTDTQYFGPGTRLTVL.

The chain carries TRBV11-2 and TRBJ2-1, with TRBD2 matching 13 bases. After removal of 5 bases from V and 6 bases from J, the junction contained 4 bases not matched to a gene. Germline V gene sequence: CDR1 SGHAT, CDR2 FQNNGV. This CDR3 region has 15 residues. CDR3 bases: TGTGCCAGCAGCATCAGGACTAGCGGGAGCAATGAGCAGTTCTTC. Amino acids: CASSIRTSGSNEQFF.

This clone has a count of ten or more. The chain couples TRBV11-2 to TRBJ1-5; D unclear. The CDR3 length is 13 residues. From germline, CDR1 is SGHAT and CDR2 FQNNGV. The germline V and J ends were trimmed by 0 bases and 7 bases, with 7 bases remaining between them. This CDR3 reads CASSLDRGQPQHF. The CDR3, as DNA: TGTGCCAGCAGCTTAGATAGAGGACAGCCCCAGCATTTT.

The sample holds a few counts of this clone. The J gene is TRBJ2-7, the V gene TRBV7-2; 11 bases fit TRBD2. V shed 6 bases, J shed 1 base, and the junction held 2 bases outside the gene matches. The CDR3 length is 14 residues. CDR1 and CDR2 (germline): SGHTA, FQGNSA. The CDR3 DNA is TGTGCCAGCAGGTCTAGCGGGGGGTCCTACGAGCAGTACTTC. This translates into CASRSSGGSYEQYF. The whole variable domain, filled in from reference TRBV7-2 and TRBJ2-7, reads GAGVSQSPSNKVTEKGKDVELRCDPISGHTALYWYRQSLGQGLEFLIYFQGNSAPDKSGLPSDRFSAERTGGSVSTLTIQRTQQEDSAVYLCASRSSGGSYEQYFGPGTRLTVT.

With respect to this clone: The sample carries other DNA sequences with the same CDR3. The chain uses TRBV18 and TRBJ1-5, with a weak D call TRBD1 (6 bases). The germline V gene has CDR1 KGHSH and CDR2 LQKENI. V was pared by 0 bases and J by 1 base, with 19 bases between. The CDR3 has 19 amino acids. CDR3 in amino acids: CASSPPSGQSGGSNQPQHF. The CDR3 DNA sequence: TGTGCCAGCTCACCACCTTCGGGACAATCGGGGGGAAGCAATCAGCCCCAGCATTTT.

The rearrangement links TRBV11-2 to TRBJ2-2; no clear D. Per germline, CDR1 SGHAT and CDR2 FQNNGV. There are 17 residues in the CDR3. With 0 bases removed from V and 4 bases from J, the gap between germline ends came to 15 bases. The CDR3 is CASSLDRAELGTGELFF. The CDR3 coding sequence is TGTGCCAGCAGCTTAGATCGGGCAGAGTTGGGCACCGGGGAGCTGTTTTTT.

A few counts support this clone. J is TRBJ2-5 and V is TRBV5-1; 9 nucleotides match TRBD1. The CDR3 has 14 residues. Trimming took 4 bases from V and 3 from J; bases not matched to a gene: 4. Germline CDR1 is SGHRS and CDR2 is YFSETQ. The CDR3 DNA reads TGCGCCAGCAGCACCCGGACAGGGGAAGAGACCCAGTACTTC. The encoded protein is CASSTRTGEETQYF.

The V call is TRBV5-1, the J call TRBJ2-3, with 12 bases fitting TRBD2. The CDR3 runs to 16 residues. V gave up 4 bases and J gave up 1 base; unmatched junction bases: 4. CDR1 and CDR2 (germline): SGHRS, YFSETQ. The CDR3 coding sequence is TGCGCCAGCAGCCCGCGACTAGCGGGGGGCACAGATACGCAGTATTTT. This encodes CASSPRLAGGTDTQYF. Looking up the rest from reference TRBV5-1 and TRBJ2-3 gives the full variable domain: KAGVTQTPRYLIKTRGQQVTLSCSPISGHRSVSWYQQTPGQGLQFLFEYFSETQRNKGNFPGRFSGRQFSNSRSEMNVSTLELGDSALYLCASSPRLAGGTDTQYFGPGTRLTVL.

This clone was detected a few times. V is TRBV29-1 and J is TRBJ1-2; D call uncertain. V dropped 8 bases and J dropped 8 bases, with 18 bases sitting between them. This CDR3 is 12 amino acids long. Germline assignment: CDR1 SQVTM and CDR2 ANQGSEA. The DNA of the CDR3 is TGCAGCAATCGCGGCCCCGGGTTGGGCTACACCTTC. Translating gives CSNRGPGLGYTF. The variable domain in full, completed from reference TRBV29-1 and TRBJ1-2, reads SAVISQKPSRDICQRGTSLTIQCQVDSQVTMMFWYRQQPGQSLTLIATANQGSEATYESGFVIDKFPISRPNLTFSTLTVSNMSPEDSSIYLCSNRGPGLGYTFGSGTRLTVV.

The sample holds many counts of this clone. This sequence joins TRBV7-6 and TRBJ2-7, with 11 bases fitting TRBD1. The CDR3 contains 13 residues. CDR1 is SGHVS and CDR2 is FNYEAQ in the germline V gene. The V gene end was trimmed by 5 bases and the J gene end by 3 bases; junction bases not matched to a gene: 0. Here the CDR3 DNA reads TGTGCCAGCAGCGGGACAGGGGGCTACGAGCAGTACTTC. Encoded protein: CASSGTGGYEQYF.

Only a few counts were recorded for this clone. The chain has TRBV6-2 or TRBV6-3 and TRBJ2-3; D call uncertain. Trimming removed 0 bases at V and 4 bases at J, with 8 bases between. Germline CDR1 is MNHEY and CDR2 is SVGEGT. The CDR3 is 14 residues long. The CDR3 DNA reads TGTGCCAGCAGTTACTCCCTAGAAGCAGATACGCAGTATTTT. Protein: CASSYSLEADTQYF.

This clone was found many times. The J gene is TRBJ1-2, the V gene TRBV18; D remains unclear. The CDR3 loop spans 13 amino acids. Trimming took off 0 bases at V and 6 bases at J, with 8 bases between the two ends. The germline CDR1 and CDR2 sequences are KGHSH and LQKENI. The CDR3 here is CASSPPSTNGYTF. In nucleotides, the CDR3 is TGTGCCAGCTCACCACCCAGCACTAATGGCTACACCTTC.

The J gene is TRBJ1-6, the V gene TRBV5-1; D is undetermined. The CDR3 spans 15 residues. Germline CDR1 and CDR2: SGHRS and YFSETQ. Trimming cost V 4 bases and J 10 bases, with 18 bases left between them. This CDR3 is CASSPLGGLGSPLHF. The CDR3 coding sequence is TGCGCCAGCAGCCCCTTAGGAGGGTTAGGCTCACCCCTCCACTTT.

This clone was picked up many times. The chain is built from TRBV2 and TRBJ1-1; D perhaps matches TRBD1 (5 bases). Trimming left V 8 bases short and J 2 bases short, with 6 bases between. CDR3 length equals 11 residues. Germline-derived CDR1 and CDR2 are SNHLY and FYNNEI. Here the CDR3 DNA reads TGTGCCAGCGGGGCTAACACTGAAGCTTTCTTT. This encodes CASGANTEAFF.

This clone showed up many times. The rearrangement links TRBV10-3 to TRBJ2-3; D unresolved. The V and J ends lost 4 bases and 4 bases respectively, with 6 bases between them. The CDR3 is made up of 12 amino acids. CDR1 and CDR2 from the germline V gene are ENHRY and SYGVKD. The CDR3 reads CAISVGADTQYF. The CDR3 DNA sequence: TGTGCCATCAGTGTCGGAGCAGATACGCAGTATTTT.

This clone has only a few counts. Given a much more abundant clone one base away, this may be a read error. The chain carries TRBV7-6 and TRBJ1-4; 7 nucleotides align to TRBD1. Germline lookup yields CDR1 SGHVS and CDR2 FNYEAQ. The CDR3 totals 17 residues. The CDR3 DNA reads TGTGCCAGCAGCATAGCGCCCGTCGGGACAGATAATGAAAAACTGTTTTTT. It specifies CASSIAPVGTDNEKLFF.

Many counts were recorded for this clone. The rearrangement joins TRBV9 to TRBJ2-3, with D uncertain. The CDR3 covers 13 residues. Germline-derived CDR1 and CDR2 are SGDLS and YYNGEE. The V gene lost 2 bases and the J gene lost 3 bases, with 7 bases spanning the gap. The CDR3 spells CASSVLETDTQYF. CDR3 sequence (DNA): TGTGCCAGCAGCGTTCTTGAGACAGATACGCAGTATTTT.

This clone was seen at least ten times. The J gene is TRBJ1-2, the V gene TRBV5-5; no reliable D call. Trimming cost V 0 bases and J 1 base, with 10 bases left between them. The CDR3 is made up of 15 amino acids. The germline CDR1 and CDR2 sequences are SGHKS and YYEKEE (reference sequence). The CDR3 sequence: CASSLVAGNNYGYTF. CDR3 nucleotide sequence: TGTGCCAGCAGCTTGGTTGCTGGAAATAACTATGGCTACACCTTC. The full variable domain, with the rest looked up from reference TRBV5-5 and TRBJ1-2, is DAGVTQSPTHLIKTRGQQVTLRCSPISGHKSVSWYQQVLGQGPQFIFQYYEKEERGRGNFPDRFSARQFPNYSSELNVNALLLGDSALYLCASSLVAGNNYGYTFGSGTRLTVV.

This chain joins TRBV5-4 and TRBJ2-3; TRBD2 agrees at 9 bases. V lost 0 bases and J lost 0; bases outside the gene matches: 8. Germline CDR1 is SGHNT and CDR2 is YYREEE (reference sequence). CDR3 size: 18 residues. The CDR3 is CASSLGLAVTASTDTQYF. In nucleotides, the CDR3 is TGTGCCAGCAGCTTGGGACTAGCGGTTACCGCTAGCACAGATACGCAGTATTTT.